Listed below are T cell receptor beta chains from one sample, sequenced in a study of response to subunit inactivated influenza vaccine. TCRdb processed the RT-PCR reads anew with MiXCR; each CDR3 protein has one entry. Of 530,000 or so distinct CDR3 sequences listed, roughly 27% are singletons. The sequencing here drew on CD4+ T cells sorted from PBMCs, taken around 5 days after vaccination. The receptor set was obtained from a man in his fifties who received an inactivated influenza vaccine. CDR3s leave out the opening cysteine and the closing phenylalanine or tryptophan.

TRBJ2-5	TRBV5-1	ASSLVVGSGRETQY
TRBJ2-1	TRBV5-1	ASSKGGLGNEQF
TRBJ1-1	TRBV12-3/TRBV12-4	ASSTPGKATEAF
TRBJ2-1	TRBV27	ASSLSSGRYEQF
TRBJ2-1	TRBV18	ASSPGGLATNNEQF
TRBJ1-5	TRBV20-1	SARDQGQDSNQPQH
TRBJ1-1	TRBV7-9	ASSPHYGTEAF
TRBJ1-5	TRBV19	ASRRQGDNQPQH
TRBJ2-1	TRBV10-3	AISLQGNSYNEQF
TRBJ2-3	TRBV5-1	ASALLGGWSTDTQY
TRBJ1-1	TRBV10-3	AIGKETNTEAF
TRBJ2-3	TRBV7-2	ASSLAGTRTDTQY
TRBJ2-3	TRBV9	ASSVGASGATDTQY
TRBJ1-1	TRBV7-9	ASSFLGSTGMNTEAF
TRBJ2-4	TRBV20-1	SAPRVHGAKNIQY
TRBJ1-4	TRBV4-1	ASRNGRGTTNEKLF
TRBJ1-2	TRBV20-1	SARQANYGYT
TRBJ1-3	TRBV4-1	ASSQEAGAGNTIY